This TCR beta chain was profiled in a study of cytomegalovirus exposure and HLA in healthy donors. Study-wide context: Falling in the Caucasian-associated ancestry cluster were about 82% of 398 genotyped donors. Broader study findings: Further analysis was carried out later, and it showed several of the most significant clusters appearing linked to common viral pathogens. In a later analysis, HLA-C alleles had the fewest associated TCRs, DRB1 alleles the most.

Primers for the PCR totalled 60 Vbeta and 13 Jbeta. Sequencing was performed with immunoSEQ multiplex PCR; in TCRdb, only in-frame clones are kept and a portion is missing. Of 150,000 to 200,000 clones listed, approximately 86% are singletons. To note about this clone: What it binds is not known.

The sequence was collected from a woman aged 18 to 35 in good health and CMV-seronegative. The sample taken for sequencing was PBMCs.

CDR3 nucleotide sequence: TGTGCCAGTATCGGGGGTACTGGTTTGCCCCTCCACTTT. This gives the protein CASIGGTGLPLHF. The rearrangement joins TRBV19 to TRBJ1-6, with D tentatively TRBD1 (5 bases). This CDR3 has 13 residues. The V end lost 7 bases, the J end lost 13 bases, and 17 bases lay between the germline ends. From germline, CDR1 is LNHDA and CDR2 SQIVND (reference sequence).